The clone carrying this T cell receptor (beta chain) has at least ten counts. Alpha- and beta-chain coverage of first-strand cDNA came from TRAV- and TRBV-specific primers. Over about 19 PCR cycles, TCRs were amplified from a constant-region primer and V-primer adapter. Each CDR3 protein gets one entry after TCRdb re-called the reads with MiXCR. The sample lists 60,000 or so distinct CDR3 sequences; roughly 23% were seen once. The data are from a study of low-dose radiotherapy and immunotherapy resistance in tumors. The wider study: Each fraction for Cohort 1 was 0.5 Gy, given every 2 weeks, and the total came to 6.5 Gy.

Time point denoted: after trial treatment. Noted treatment: LDRT plus nivolumab, ipilimumab, low-dose cyclophosphamide and aspirin (RACIN trial). CDR1 SGHRS and CDR2 YFSETQ come from the germline V gene. V was trimmed by 3 bases and J by 3 bases, leaving 10 bases between them. The CDR3 covers 13 residues. The receptor was derived from a male donor with prostate cancer. The chain uses TRBV5-1 and TRBJ2-7; TRBD1 might be the D (6 bases). Sample: PBMCs, taken after low-dose radiotherapy plus immunotherapy. CDR3 protein: CASSWGQGYEQYF. In DNA, the CDR3 is TGCGCCAGCAGCTGGGGGCAGGGCTACGAGCAGTACTTC.